The 20 T cell receptor beta chains reported below all come from one sample, sequenced in a study of T cells after yellow fever vaccination. TCRdb reprocessed the 5' RACE reads with MiXCR, giving one entry per CDR3 protein. The sample includes about 350,000 distinct CDR3 sequences, around 13% seen only once; the top ten take 2.5% to 4%. The starting material was CD4+ T cells sorted from PBMCs, obtained 15 days after the yellow fever booster vaccination. The source of these receptors is a man aged 18-30 years who received the YFV17D yellow fever vaccine.

This clonotype has just a few counts. V is TRBV18 and J is TRBJ1-1, with 7 bases matching TRBD1. CDR1 is KGHSH, CDR2 LQKENI, per germline. The CDR3 length is 15 residues. The ends lost 2 bases at V and 2 bases at J; junction bases unmatched: 5. This CDR3 reads CASSPRQGKNTEAFF. CDR3 DNA sequence: TGTGCCAGCTCACCAAGACAGGGAAAAAACACTGAAGCTTTCTTT.

This clonotype came up a few times. The chain combines TRBV5-1 with TRBJ1-1; maybe TRBD1 (5 bases). The CDR3 is 14 amino acids. Germline loops: CDR1 SGHRS, CDR2 YFSETQ. Trimming removed 6 bases from V and 3 bases from J, with 15 bases in between. The CDR3 spells CASTLWGAHTEAFF. DNA of the CDR3: TGCGCCAGCACCCTTTGGGGCGCACACACTGAAGCTTTCTTT.

This rearrangement joins TRBV4-3 to TRBJ1-4; no clear D. Germline V gene lookup returns CDR1 LGHNA and CDR2 YSLEER. This CDR3 spans 15 amino acids. The V gene lost 0 bases and the J gene lost 1 base, with 6 bases spanning the gap. The CDR3 DNA is TGCGCCAGCAGCCAAGAATCCCAAACTAATGAAAAACTGTTTTTT. Its protein product is CASSQESQTNEKLFF.

This chain joins TRBV4-3 and TRBJ1-1; D call uncertain. The CDR3 spans 16 residues. V was cut by 3 bases and J by 0 bases, with 14 bases left in between. The germline CDR1 and CDR2 sequences are LGHNA and YSLEER. The CDR3 sequence is CASSQGSANMNTEAFF. The CDR3 DNA sequence: TGCGCCAGCAGCCAGGGATCGGCAAACATGAACACTGAAGCTTTCTTT.

This clonotype was found a few times. The chain has TRBV3-1 and TRBJ2-5; 8 bases are a match to TRBD2. The CDR3 runs 15 residues. CDR1 and CDR2 from the germline V gene are LGHDT and YNNKEL (reference sequence). J lost 1 base, V lost 1 base, and 2 bases had no gene match. Written as DNA, the CDR3 is TGTGCCAGCAGCCAAGGCGGGGGGATCCAAGAGACCCAGTACTTC. It encodes CASSQGGGIQETQYF.

This chain connects TRBV27 to TRBJ2-7; TRBD1 agrees at 9 bases. The CDR3 extends over 17 amino acids. Germline V gene data show CDR1 as MNHEY and CDR2 as SMNVEV (reference sequence). V shed 4 bases, J shed 1 base, and the junction held 11 bases outside the gene matches. The CDR3 loop reads CASSSMSGTGISYEQYF. The CDR3 coding sequence is TGTGCCAGCAGTTCCATGTCCGGGACAGGGATTTCCTACGAGCAGTACTTC.

The V call is TRBV15, the J call TRBJ2-2; TRBD2 matches 10 bases. Trimming took 0 bases from V and 1 from J; bases not matched to a gene: 5. This CDR3 has 18 residues. The germline gives CDR1 LNHNV, CDR2 YYDKDF (reference sequence). The CDR3 region has the DNA TGTGCCACCAGCAGAGATCCCCCTAGCGGGGGGAACACCGGGGAGCTGTTTTTT. Translated, it gives CATSRDPPSGGNTGELFF.

The V gene is TRBV19, the J gene TRBJ2-3, with no clear D. Germline-derived CDR1 and CDR2 are LNHDA and SQIVND (reference sequence). The CDR3 runs to 15 residues. The ends were cut back, 5 bases at V and 2 bases at J, with 14 bases in the middle. CDR3: CASSGRLSYTDTQYF. The CDR3, as DNA: TGTGCCAGTAGTGGACGACTTAGTTACACAGATACGCAGTATTTT. Drawing the rest from reference TRBV19 and TRBJ2-3, the complete variable domain is DGGITQSPKYLFRKEGQNVTLSCEQNLNHDAMYWYRQDPGQGLRLIYYSQIVNDFQKGDIAEGYSVSREKKESFPLTVTSAQKNPTAFYLCASSGRLSYTDTQYFGPGTRLTVL.

The chain recombines TRBV19 with TRBJ1-2; D unresolved. Trimming took off 6 bases at V and 4 bases at J, with 18 bases between the two ends. There are 15 residues in the CDR3. Germline assignment: CDR1 LNHDA and CDR2 SQIVND (reference sequence). This chain's CDR3 is CASRLMGEPLYGYTF. CDR3 bases: TGTGCCAGTAGATTGATGGGAGAACCACTCTATGGCTACACCTTC.

The gene calls are TRBV18 and TRBJ1-5; 7 positions match TRBD1. CDR3 length equals 13 residues. Germline values: CDR1 KGHSH, CDR2 LQKENI. V trimming: 8 bases; J trimming: 4 bases; junction bases outside the gene matches: 5. CDR3 in amino acids: CASQGQANQPQHF. The CDR3, as DNA: TGTGCCAGCCAAGGACAGGCAAATCAGCCCCAGCATTTT. Complete variable domain (other parts from reference TRBV18 and TRBJ1-5): NAGVMQNPRHLVRRRGQEARLRCSPMKGHSHVYWYRQLPEEGLKFMVYLQKENIIDESGMPKERFSAEFPKEGPSILRIQQVVRGDSAAYFCASQGQANQPQHFGDGTRLSIL.

A few counts support this clonotype. The chain recombines TRBV6-2 or TRBV6-3 with TRBJ1-1; D uncertain. The CDR3 has 13 amino acids. Between the trimmed V and J ends, which lost 7 bases and 4 bases, there was a span of 13 bases. Germline V gene data show CDR1 as MNHEY and CDR2 as SVGEGT. CDR3 in DNA: TGTGCCAGCACCTGGACGGATTTCACTGAAGCTTTCTTT. Translating it yields CASTWTDFTEAFF.

This chain joins TRBV12-3 or TRBV12-4 and TRBJ2-1; the match to TRBD1 covers 7 bases. With 8 bases clipped from V and 1 base from J, the junction kept 8 bases outside the gene matches. This CDR3 contains 15 residues. In DNA, the CDR3 is TGTGCCAGCGGACCAGACAGGGCGTCCTACAATGAGCAGTTCTTC. Its protein product is CASGPDRASYNEQFF.

This chain connects TRBV3-1 to TRBJ1-3, with unresolved D. Germline CDR1 LGHDT, CDR2 YNNKEL (reference sequence). Between the trimmed V and J ends, which lost 4 bases and 5 bases, there was a span of 6 bases. The CDR3 length is 12 residues. The CDR3 is CASSLPRNTIYF. In DNA form, the CDR3 reads TGTGCCAGCAGCCTACCGAGAAACACCATATATTTT.

This clonotype was detected only a few times. The rearrangement links TRBV5-1 to TRBJ2-6; D uncertain. Germline V gives CDR1 SGHRS, CDR2 YFSETQ. The CDR3 is 17 amino acids. With 4 bases removed from V and 0 bases from J, the gap between germline ends came to 14 bases. Here the CDR3 DNA reads TGCGCCAGCAGCCAAACAGTTTCGCTCTCTGGGGCCAACGTCCTGACTTTC. Amino acid sequence: CASSQTVSLSGANVLTF.

There are a few counts of this clonotype. The chain has TRBV6-2 or TRBV6-3 and TRBJ1-5; the D gene is possibly TRBD1 (5 bases). V was shortened by 6 bases and J by 7 bases, with 19 bases between the two germline ends. The length of the CDR3 is 15 residues. From germline, CDR1 is MNHEY and CDR2 SVGEGT. The DNA for the CDR3 is TGTGCCAGCAGCCCCGATGGCAGGGTAGAACAGCCCCAGCATTTT. As protein: CASSPDGRVEQPQHF.

This rearrangement joins TRBV19 to TRBJ1-6; maybe TRBD1 (6 bases). CDR3 length: 14 residues. Germline V gene lookup returns CDR1 LNHDA and CDR2 SQIVND (reference sequence). V lost 3 bases and J 9 bases, leaving 12 bases between the germline ends. CDR3: CASSIPGDGSPLHF. In DNA form, the CDR3 reads TGTGCCAGTAGTATCCCAGGGGACGGTTCACCCCTCCACTTT.

The gene calls are TRBV7-6 and TRBJ1-6, with 7 bases identical to TRBD1. V lost 5 bases to trimming and J lost 6 bases; unmatched junction nucleotides: 7. CDR3 length: 15 residues. Germline CDR1 is SGHVS and CDR2 is FNYEAQ. CDR3 nucleotide sequence: TGTGCCAGCAGCCAGGGGGGGGAAAGTAATTCACCCCTCCACTTT. Amino acids: CASSQGGESNSPLHF.

The chain joins TRBV3-1 to TRBJ2-7, with D perhaps TRBD1 or TRBD2 (5 bases each). V dropped 2 bases and J dropped 3 bases, with 14 bases sitting between them. This CDR3 region has 15 residues. Looked up from germline, CDR1 is LGHDT and CDR2 is YNNKEL (reference sequence). The CDR3 reads CASSQIGRGSYEQYF. The DNA for the CDR3 is TGTGCCAGCAGCCAAATAGGCCGGGGCAGCTACGAGCAGTACTTC.

This clonotype was observed a handful of times. CDR3 sequence reads: CATQRGGLDTQYF. CDR3 coding DNA: TGTGCCACCCAGCGGGGGGGCCTAGATACGCAGTATTTT. V usage is TRBV6-2 or TRBV6-3 and J usage is TRBJ2-3; 10 bases are shared with TRBD2. The CDR3 sequence is 13 residues long. Germline V lookup: CDR1 MNHEY, CDR2 SVGEGT. The V gene end was trimmed by 10 bases and the J gene end by 5 bases; junction bases not matched to a gene: 6.

The J gene is TRBJ2-7, the V gene TRBV27; 12 bases fit TRBD2. The germline V gene has CDR1 MNHEY and CDR2 SMNVEV (reference sequence). Trimming removed 6 bases from V and 3 bases from J; junction bases left unmatched: 6. CDR3 length equals 15 residues. The CDR3 nucleotides read TGTGCCAGCAGGACCGGACTAGCGGGGCTCTACGAGCAGTACTTC. Protein sequence: CASRTGLAGLYEQYF.